This T cell receptor (beta chain) was identified in a study of shared clonotypes between healthy human individuals. Assay: immunoSEQ multiplex PCR; the TCRdb copy retains only in-frame clones and omits some. The data hold 2,500,000 or so clones, with 80% to 95% observed a single time. The ends lost 4 bases at V and 5 bases at J; junction bases unmatched: 7. The germline gives CDR1 ENHRY, CDR2 SYGVKD. The CDR3 is 15 residues long. Source material: naive CD4+ T cells from PBMCs. Subset meaning: CD45RA+ positively selected. The receptor's source is a man younger than 35 in good health. Some clones in this sample may be carry-over from other donors' samples. The chain employs TRBV10-3 and TRBJ1-5, with 8 bases fitting TRBD1. CDR3 loop: CAISVAGGVDQPQHF. DNA of the CDR3: TGTGCCATCAGTGTCGCAGGGGGCGTAGATCAGCCCCAGCATTTT.